This TCR beta chain originates from a study of blood T cells in healthy people across ages. Study-wide background: Per two T cells, template switching captured roughly one barcoded beta molecule. Regarding the study as a whole: The fall in TCR beta diversity per million T cells was roughly linear with age.

In regard to this clonotype: Its specificity is unknown.

Donors were healthy Caucasian individuals from Russia aged roughly 6 to 95. CDR1 is LNHDA, CDR2 SQIVND, per germline (reference sequence). This CDR3 has 16 residues. Trimming took off 7 bases at V and 7 bases at J, with 25 bases between the two ends. It was with a sample-barcoded 5' primer and a J-beta primer mix that a second PCR of roughly 6 to 12 cycles was run. Each cDNA was tagged by a template-switch adaptor containing 12 random nucleotides. TCRdb fed the 5' RACE reads into MiXCR, producing one record per CDR3 protein. Here the sample spans approximately 2,000,000 distinct CDR3 sequences, 39% being singletons.

V is TRBV19 and J is TRBJ1-2, with a possible D match to TRBD1 (6 bases). Sequencing was carried out using blood. The receptor was derived from a human donor in good health. CDR3 in amino acids: CASNIGPPGTPLGYTF. The CDR3 DNA follows: TGTGCCAGTAACATCGGCCCCCCTGGGACACCGCTTGGCTACACCTTC. Drawing the rest from reference TRBV19 and TRBJ1-2, the complete variable domain is DGGITQSPKYLFRKEGQNVTLSCEQNLNHDAMYWYRQDPGQGLRLIYYSQIVNDFQKGDIAEGYSVSREKKESFPLTVTSAQKNPTAFYLCASNIGPPGTPLGYTFGSGTRLTVV.